The 13 T cell receptor beta chains listed next were all sequenced from one sample in a study of OX40 agonist ivuxolimab in advanced cancers. Profiling relied on immunoSEQ multiplex PCR, and the TCRdb table lists in-frame clones only, not all of them. The sample yields approximately 76,000 clones, 85% seen once. The sequences come from CD4+ or CD8+ T cells sorted from blood, collected in a trial of the OX40 agonist ivuxolimab. Every receptor here comes from an adult with an advanced solid tumor such as melanoma, head and neck, liver or kidney cancer.

This chain connects TRBV5-1 to TRBJ2-5, with D hard to call. Trimming took 2 bases from V and 8 from J, leaving 13 bases between them. CDR1 and CDR2 (germline): SGHRS, YFSETQ. The CDR3 runs to 13 residues. The CDR3 sequence: CASSLGDRGTQYF. CDR3 in DNA: TGCGCCAGCAGCTTAGGCGACCGAGGAACCCAGTACTTC. Filled out from reference TRBV5-1 and TRBJ2-5, the complete variable domain reads KAGVTQTPRYLIKTRGQQVTLSCSPISGHRSVSWYQQTPGQGLQFLFEYFSETQRNKGNFPGRFSGRQFSNSRSEMNVSTLELGDSALYLCASSLGDRGTQYFGPGTRLLVL.

The chain couples TRBV11-2 to TRBJ1-1; TRBD1 matches at 11 bases. CDR3 size: 14 residues. Looked up from germline, CDR1 is SGHAT and CDR2 is FQNNGV. With V trimmed by 6 bases and J by 5 bases, 5 bases remained unmatched. The CDR3 DNA is TGTGCCAGCAGGTGGACAGGGGGCGGGACTGAAGCTTTCTTT. It yields the protein CASRWTGGGTEAFF.

The V call is TRBV6-1, the J call TRBJ2-7; D is perhaps TRBD1 (7 bases). With 7 bases removed from V and 4 bases from J, the gap between germline ends came to 14 bases. The CDR3 contains 13 residues. The germline V gene has CDR1 MNHNS and CDR2 SASEGT. The CDR3 sequence: CASMRDRLYEQYF. The CDR3 DNA is TGTGCCAGCATGCGGGACAGACTTTACGAGCAGTACTTC.

The chain has TRBV7-8 and TRBJ2-1, with 12 bases fitting TRBD2. This CDR3 spans 17 amino acids. With V trimmed by 5 bases and J by 8 bases, 13 bases remained unmatched. CDR1 is SGHVS, CDR2 FQNEAQ, per germline. The CDR3 coding sequence is TGTGCCAGCAGCGCACCATTCCTAGCGGGGGGGCCCTATGAGCAGTTCTTC. This translates into CASSAPFLAGGPYEQFF.

The chain couples TRBV7-7 to TRBJ2-1; no clear D. Germline V gene lookup returns CDR1 SSHAT and CDR2 FNYEAQ (reference sequence). V lost 5 bases to trimming and J lost 0 bases, with 5 bases between them. The CDR3 runs to 13 residues. DNA for the CDR3: TGTGCCAGCAGCCCGAACTCCTACAATGAGCAGTTCTTC. It yields the protein CASSPNSYNEQFF.

The chain carries TRBV25-1 and TRBJ1-2; possibly TRBD1 for D (5 bases). The germline CDR1 and CDR2 sequences are MGHDK and SYGVNS. CDR3 length: 13 amino acids. V was pared by 0 bases and J by 8 bases, with 10 bases between. The CDR3 DNA reads TGTGCCAGCAGTGAATATCGAGGGGAGGGCTACACCTTC. Protein sequence: CASSEYRGEGYTF.

This clone occurred a few times. The rearrangement joins TRBV30 to TRBJ2-5; TRBD1 or TRBD2 may be the D gene (6 bases each). V lost 8 bases, J lost 5 bases, and 18 bases lay in between. This CDR3 spans 13 amino acids. Germline CDR1 GTSNPN, CDR2 SVGIG (reference sequence). The DNA for the CDR3 is TGTGCCGAGGGTGGGGGGCAAGAGGAGACCCAGTACTTC. It encodes CAEGGGQEETQYF. Full variable domain (outside the CDR3, taken from reference TRBV30 and TRBJ2-5): SQTIHQWPATLVQPVGSPLSLECTVEGTSNPNLYWYRQAAGRGLQLLFYSVGIGQISSEVPQNLSASRPQDRQFILSSKKLLLSDSGFYLCAEGGGQEETQYFGPGTRLLVL.

This chain connects TRBV9 to TRBJ1-1; D remains unclear. V was cut by 4 bases and J by 1 base, with 14 bases left in between. Per the germline V gene, CDR1 is SGDLS and CDR2 is YYNGEE. The CDR3 length is 15 residues. The CDR3 spells CASSPRTEPNTEAFF. The CDR3 DNA is TGTGCCAGCAGCCCTAGGACGGAACCGAACACTGAAGCTTTCTTT. The full variable domain, with the rest looked up from reference TRBV9 and TRBJ1-1, is DSGVTQTPKHLITATGQRVTLRCSPRSGDLSVYWYQQSLDQGLQFLIQYYNGEERAKGNILERFSAQQFPDLHSELNLSSLELGDSALYFCASSPRTEPNTEAFFGQGTRLTVV.

This chain uses TRBV10-3 with TRBJ2-5; 13 bases match TRBD2. The CDR3 runs to 17 residues. CDR1 and CDR2 from the germline V gene are ENHRY and SYGVKD. The V and J ends lost 4 bases and 2 bases, in that order; junction bases with no gene match: 7. This CDR3 reads CAISAGLAGVIQETQYF. Written as DNA, the CDR3 is TGTGCCATCAGTGCTGGACTAGCGGGGGTGATTCAAGAGACCCAGTACTTC.

The chain has TRBV11-2 and TRBJ1-3; D is ambiguous. This CDR3 region has 15 residues. Germline V gives CDR1 SGHAT, CDR2 FQNNGV. V dropped 1 base and J dropped 2 bases, with 9 bases sitting between them. The CDR3 region is CASSLVYAPGNTIYF. The CDR3 nucleotides are TGTGCCAGCAGCTTAGTCTATGCCCCTGGAAACACCATATATTTT.

The J gene is TRBJ2-7, the V gene TRBV19; no clear D. Germline V gene lookup returns CDR1 LNHDA and CDR2 SQIVND (reference sequence). With 8 bases removed from V and 0 bases from J, the gap between germline ends came to 11 bases. CDR3 length: 13 residues. CDR3 region: CASRTLSSYEQYF. The CDR3 DNA follows: TGTGCCAGTCGGACCCTCAGCTCCTACGAGCAGTACTTC.

This clone is a singleton in its sample. The rearrangement uses TRBV6-4 and TRBJ1-1; a possible D gene is TRBD1 (5 bases). Germline CDR1 MRHNA, CDR2 SNTAGT. V lost 6 bases, J lost 4 bases, and 15 bases lay in between. This CDR3 spans 14 amino acids. The CDR3 nucleotides read TGTGCCAGCAGAGTCGAGGAGGGGAGCACTGAAGCTTTCTTT. This translates into CASRVEEGSTEAFF.

The chain recombines TRBV4-3 with TRBJ2-7, with D perhaps matching TRBD1 (7 bases). In germline, CDR1 is LGHNA, CDR2 YSLEER. CDR3 length: 19 residues. Trimming shortened V by 3 bases and J by 6 bases, and 30 bases separated the two germline ends. CDR3 amino acids: CASSQDYDRELLNPSEQYF. The CDR3 coding sequence is TGCGCCAGCAGCCAGGACTATGACAGGGAGTTGCTTAACCCCAGCGAGCAGTACTTC.